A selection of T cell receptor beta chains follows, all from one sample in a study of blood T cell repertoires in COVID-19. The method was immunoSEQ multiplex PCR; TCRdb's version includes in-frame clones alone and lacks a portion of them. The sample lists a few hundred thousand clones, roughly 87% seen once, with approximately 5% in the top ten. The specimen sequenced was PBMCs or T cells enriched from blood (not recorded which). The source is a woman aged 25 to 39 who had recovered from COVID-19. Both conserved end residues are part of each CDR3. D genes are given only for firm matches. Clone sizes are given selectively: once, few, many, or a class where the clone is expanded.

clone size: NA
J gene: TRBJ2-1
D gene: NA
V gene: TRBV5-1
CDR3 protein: CASSLWGPNNEQFF
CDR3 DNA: TGCGCCAGCAGCTTGTGGGGGCCCAACAATGAGCAGTTCTTC

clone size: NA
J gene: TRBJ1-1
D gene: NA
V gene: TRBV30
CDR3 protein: CAWRPPATNTEAFF
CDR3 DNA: TGTGCCTGGAGGCCCCCAGCGACGAACACTGAAGCTTTCTTT

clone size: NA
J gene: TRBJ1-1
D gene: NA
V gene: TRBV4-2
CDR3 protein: CASSQGRTGVGEAFF
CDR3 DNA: TGTGCCAGCAGCCAGGGGAGGACCGGCGTAGGGGAAGCTTTCTTT

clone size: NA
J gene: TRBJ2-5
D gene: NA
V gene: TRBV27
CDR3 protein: CASSMTWSVLETQYF
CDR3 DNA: TGTGCCAGCAGTATGACCTGGAGCGTCCTCGAGACCCAGTACTTC

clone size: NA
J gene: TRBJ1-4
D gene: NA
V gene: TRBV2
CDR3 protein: CASSEGDLPNEKLFF
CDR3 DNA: TGTGCCAGCAGTGAAGGGGACTTACCGAATGAAAAACTGTTTTTT

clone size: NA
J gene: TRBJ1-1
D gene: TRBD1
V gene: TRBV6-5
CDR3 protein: CASSRTGGRTEAFF
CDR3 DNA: TGTGCCAGCAGCCGGACAGGGGGCAGGACTGAAGCTTTCTTT

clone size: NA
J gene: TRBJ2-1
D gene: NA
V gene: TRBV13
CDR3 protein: CASSLVAGMYNEQFF
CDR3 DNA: TGTGCCAGCAGCTTGGTGGCAGGGATGTACAATGAGCAGTTCTTC

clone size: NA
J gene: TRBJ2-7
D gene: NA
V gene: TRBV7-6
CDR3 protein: CASSLGQGPAYEQYF
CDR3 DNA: TGTGCCAGCAGCTTAGGCCAGGGGCCCGCCTACGAGCAGTACTTC

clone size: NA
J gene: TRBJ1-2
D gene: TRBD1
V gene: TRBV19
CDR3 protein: CASSILAGGAGYGYTF
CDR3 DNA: TGTGCCAGTAGTATTCTGGCAGGGGGCGCCGGCTATGGCTACACCTTC

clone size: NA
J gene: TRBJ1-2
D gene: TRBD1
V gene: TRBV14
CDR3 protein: CASRMTGSGGYTF
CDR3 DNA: TGTGCCAGCAGAATGACAGGGTCAGGAGGCTACACCTTC

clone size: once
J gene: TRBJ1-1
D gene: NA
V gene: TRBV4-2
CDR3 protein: CASSPERNTEAFF
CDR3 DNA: TGTGCCAGCAGCCCTGAGAGGAACACTGAAGCTTTCTTT